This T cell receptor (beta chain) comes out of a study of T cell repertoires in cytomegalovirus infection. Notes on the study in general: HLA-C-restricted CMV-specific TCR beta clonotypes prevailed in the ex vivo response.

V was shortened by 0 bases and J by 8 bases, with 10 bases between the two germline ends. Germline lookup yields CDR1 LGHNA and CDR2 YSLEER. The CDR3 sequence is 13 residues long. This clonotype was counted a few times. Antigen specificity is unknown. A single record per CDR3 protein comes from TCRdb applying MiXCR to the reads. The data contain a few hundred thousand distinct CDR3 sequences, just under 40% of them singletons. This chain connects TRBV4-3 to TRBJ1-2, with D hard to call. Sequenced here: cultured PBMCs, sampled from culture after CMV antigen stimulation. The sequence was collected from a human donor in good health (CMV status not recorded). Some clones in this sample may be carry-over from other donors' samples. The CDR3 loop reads CASSQDLGKGYTF. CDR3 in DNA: TGCGCCAGCAGCCAAGATCTGGGGAAGGGCTACACCTTC.